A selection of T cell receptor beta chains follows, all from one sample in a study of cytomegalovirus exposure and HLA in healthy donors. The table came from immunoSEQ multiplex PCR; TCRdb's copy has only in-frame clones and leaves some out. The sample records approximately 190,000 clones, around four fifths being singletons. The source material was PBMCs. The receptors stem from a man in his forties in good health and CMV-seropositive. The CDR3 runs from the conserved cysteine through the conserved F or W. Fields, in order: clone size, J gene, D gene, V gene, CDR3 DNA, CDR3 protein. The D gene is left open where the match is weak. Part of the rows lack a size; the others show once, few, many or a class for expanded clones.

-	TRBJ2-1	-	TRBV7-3	TGTGCCAGCAGCTTCGGGGGAGGGGGCAATGAGCAGTTCTTC	CASSFGGGGNEQFF
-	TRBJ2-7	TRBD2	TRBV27	TGTGCCAGCAGTTTATTGGGACTAGCGGGAGCACCACTACGAGAGCAGTACTTC	CASSLLGLAGAPLREQYF
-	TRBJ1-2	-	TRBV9	TGTGCCAGCAGCTCCCCCGGGATAAACTATGGCTACACCTTC	CASSSPGINYGYTF
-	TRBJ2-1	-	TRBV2	TGTGCCAGCAGTGAAGGACAACAGGGTACCTCCTACAATGAGCAGTTCTTC	CASSEGQQGTSYNEQFF
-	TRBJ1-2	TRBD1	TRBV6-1	TGTGCCAGCGGGGACAGAAGCTACACCTTC	CASGDRSYTF
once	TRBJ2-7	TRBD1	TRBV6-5	TGTGCCAGCAGACAGGGGGCCGCCTACGAGCAGTACTTC	CASRQGAAYEQYF
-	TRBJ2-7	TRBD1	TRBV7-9	TGTTCCAGCAGCCACTCGGGACAGGGGCTATTCTCCTACGAGCAGTACTTC	CSSSHSGQGLFSYEQYF
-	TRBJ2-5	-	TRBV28	TGTGCCAGCAGTCCCCCCGAAGGGGTCGAAGAGACCCAGTACTTC	CASSPPEGVEETQYF
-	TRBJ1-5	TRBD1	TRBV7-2	TGTGCCAGCAGCTTAGCGGGGACAGCTAATCAGCCCCAGCATTTT	CASSLAGTANQPQHF
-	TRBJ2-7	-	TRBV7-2	TGTGCCAGCAGCTTGAGATCCGAGCAGTACTTC	CASSLRSEQYF
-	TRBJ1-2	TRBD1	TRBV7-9	TGTGCCAGCAGCACCGAGACAGGGAGAAACTATGGCTACACCTTC	CASSTETGRNYGYTF
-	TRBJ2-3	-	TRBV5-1	TGCGCCAGCAGGACTAGTTCCGACACAGATACGCAGTATTTT	CASRTSSDTDTQYF
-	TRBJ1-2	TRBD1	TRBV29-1	TGCAGCGTCCGGACAGGGGAAGGCTACACCTTC	CSVRTGEGYTF
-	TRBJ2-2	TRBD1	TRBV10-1	TGCGCCAGCAGTGAGTCGGGACAGGGGGCGTTGTCCGGGGAGCTGTTTTTT	CASSESGQGALSGELFF
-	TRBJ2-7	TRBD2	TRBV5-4	TGTGCCAGCAGCTCTATTGGACTAGCGCACGTTACCTACGAGCAGTACTTC	CASSSIGLAHVTYEQYF
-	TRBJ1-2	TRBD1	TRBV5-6	TGTGCCAGCAGTAGGGACAGGGGAAATCGAAACTATGGCTACACCTTC	CASSRDRGNRNYGYTF
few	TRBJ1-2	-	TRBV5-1	TGCGCCAGCAGCTTGGAACAATACAACTATGGCTACACCTTC	CASSLEQYNYGYTF
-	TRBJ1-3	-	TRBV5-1	TGCGCCAGCAGTCCCGGCTCTGGAAACACCATATATTTT	CASSPGSGNTIYF
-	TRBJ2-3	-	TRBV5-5	TGTGCCAGCAGCTTGCGTCTAGCGAGCACAGATACGCAGTATTTT	CASSLRLASTDTQYF
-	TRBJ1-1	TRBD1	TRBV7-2	TGTGCCAGCAGCAGAGACAGGGTAACTGAAGCTTTCTTT	CASSRDRVTEAFF
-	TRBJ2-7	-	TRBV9	TGTGCCAGCAGCGATACCTACGAGCAGTACTTC	CASSDTYEQYF
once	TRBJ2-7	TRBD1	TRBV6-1	TGTGCCAGCAATACACAGGGGGCCCAAGGTGAGCAGTACTTC	CASNTQGAQGEQYF
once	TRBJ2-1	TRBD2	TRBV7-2	TGTGCCAGCAGCGCCGCTAGCGGTCCCTACAATGAGCAGTTCTTC	CASSAASGPYNEQFF
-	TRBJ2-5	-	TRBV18	TGTGCCAGCTCACCATTCCCGGGGGTAGAGGCCCAGTACTTC	CASSPFPGVEAQYF
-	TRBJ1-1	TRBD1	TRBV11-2	TGTGCCAGCAGCTTAAACTGGGACAGGGGGACTGAAGCTTTCTTT	CASSLNWDRGTEAFF
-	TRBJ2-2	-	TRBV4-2	TGTGCCAGCAGCCAGCCGGGAGCGAACACCGGGGAGCTGTTTTTT	CASSQPGANTGELFF
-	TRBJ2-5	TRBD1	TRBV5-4	TGTGCCAGCAGCTTGCCGACAGGGGGTCGTGAGACCCAGTACTTC	CASSLPTGGRETQYF
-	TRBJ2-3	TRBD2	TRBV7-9	TGTGCCAGCAGCTTAGGCCTAGCGGGAGGGCCATGGGATACGCAGTATTTT	CASSLGLAGGPWDTQYF
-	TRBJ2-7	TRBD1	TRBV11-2	TGTGCCAGCAGCCTTCTTCCACAGGGGGTGGAGTACTTC	CASSLLPQGVEYF
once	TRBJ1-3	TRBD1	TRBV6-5	TGTGCCAGCAGACAGGGGGGAATTGGAAACACCATATATTTT	CASRQGGIGNTIYF
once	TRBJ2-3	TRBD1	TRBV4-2	TGTGCCAGCAGCCAAGCCCACAGGGGGCAAGCAGATACGCAGTATTTT	CASSQAHRGQADTQYF
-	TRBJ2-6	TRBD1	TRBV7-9	TGTGCCAGCAGCTTCATCGACAGGGTTTTAACTGGGGCCAACGTCCTGACTTTC	CASSFIDRVLTGANVLTF
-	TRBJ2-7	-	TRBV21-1	TGTGCCAGCAGCAAAGTCGTCAGGGGGCAAAGTAAAAGCGAGCAGTACTTC	CASSKVVRGQSKSEQYF
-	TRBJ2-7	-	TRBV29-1	TGCAGCGCCGGGGGACAGACCTCCTACGAGCAGTACTTC	CSAGGQTSYEQYF
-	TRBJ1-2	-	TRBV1	TGCACCAGCAGCCAAGTCGCCGGCTATGGCTACACCTTC	CTSSQVAGYGYTF
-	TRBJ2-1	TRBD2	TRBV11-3	TGTGCCAGCAGCCCAGGACTAGCGGTTAGCTCCTACAATGAGCAGTTCTTC	CASSPGLAVSSYNEQFF
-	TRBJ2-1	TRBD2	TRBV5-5	TGTGCCAGCAGCTTGACCCGGACTAGCGGGAGCAATGAGCAGTTCTTC	CASSLTRTSGSNEQFF
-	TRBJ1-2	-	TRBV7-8	TGTGCCAGCAGCTTAAGTCGGCGGCATGGCTACACCTTC	CASSLSRRHGYTF
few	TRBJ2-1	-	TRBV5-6	TGTGCCAGCATCGCGGAGGGGCAAAATGAGCAGTTCTTC	CASIAEGQNEQFF
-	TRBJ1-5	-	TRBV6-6	TGTGCCAGCAGTTACCTTACAGCAGTGAATCAGCCCCAGCATTTT	CASSYLTAVNQPQHF
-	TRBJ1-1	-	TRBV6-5	TGTGCCAGCGGAATGTGGGGGGGCGCGAACACTGAAGCTTTCTTT	CASGMWGGANTEAFF
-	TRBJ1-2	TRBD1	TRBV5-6	TGTGCCAGCAGCTTGGGTTGGGGACAGGGAAAGGGCTATGGCTACACCTTC	CASSLGWGQGKGYGYTF
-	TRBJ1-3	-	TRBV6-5	TGTGCCAGCAGTTACCCGGGGGGCACCATATATTTT	CASSYPGGTIYF
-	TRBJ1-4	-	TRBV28	TGTGCCAGCAGGCAGGGGACTAATGAAAAACTGTTTTTT	CASRQGTNEKLFF
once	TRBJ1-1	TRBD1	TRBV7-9	TGTGCCAGCAGCTTAATCGAGGCAGGGAACAGGGGGGGATTT	CASSLIEAGNRGGF
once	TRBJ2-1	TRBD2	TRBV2	TGTGCCAGCAGGAGGCGGGAGAGATCCTACAATGAGCAGTTCTTC	CASRRRERSYNEQFF
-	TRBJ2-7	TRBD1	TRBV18	TGTGCCAGCTCTCCCGGGACAGGGGGTTACGAGCAGTACTTC	CASSPGTGGYEQYF
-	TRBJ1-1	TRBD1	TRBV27	TGTGCCAGCACTCCAGGGGGCCTTCGGACTGAAGCTTTCTTT	CASTPGGLRTEAFF
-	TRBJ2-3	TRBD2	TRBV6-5	TGTGCCAGCGCGACTAGCGGGATAACAGATACGCAGTATTTT	CASATSGITDTQYF
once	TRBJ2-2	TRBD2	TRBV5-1	TGCGCCAGCAGCTCCCCCGCCGAGCGGGGGAACACCGGGGAGCTGTTTTTT	CASSSPAERGNTGELFF
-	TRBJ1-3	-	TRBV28	TGTGCCAGCGTGCCCCCGGGACTCTCTGGAAACACCATATATTTT	CASVPPGLSGNTIYF
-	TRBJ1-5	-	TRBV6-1	TGTGCCAGCAGTGACGCGGGCTGGGGTGGGCATTTT	CASSDAGWGGHF
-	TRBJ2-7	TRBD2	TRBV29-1	TGCAGCGTGAATGGCGGGAGCGGGAGTTACGAGCAGTACTTC	CSVNGGSGSYEQYF